The 2 T cell receptor beta chains listed next were all sequenced from one sample in a study of spatial heterogeneity in lung cancer. Time point of the sample: blood at routine non-recurrence follow-up after resection. TCRdb re-derived calls from the 5' RACE reads in MiXCR, one entry per CDR3 protein. The sample carries approximately 30,000 distinct CDR3 sequences, 8.5% to 12% recorded once. The sequencing here drew on PBMCs, taken at follow-up. These receptor sequences come from a female donor with early-stage non-small cell lung cancer.

As regards this clonotype: A much larger clone lies one base from this, so it may be a read error. This sequence joins TRBV7-9 and TRBJ2-5; a weak D match, TRBD2 (6 bases). V was clipped by 5 bases and J by 7 bases, with 23 bases between them. The CDR3 runs to 16 residues. Per germline, CDR1 SEHNR and CDR2 FQNEAQ (reference sequence). The CDR3 DNA reads as TGTGCCAGCAGCGCAACCCGTGGACCCAGGAGGGGGACCCAGTACTTC. Amino acids: CASSATRGPRRGTQYF.

The chain carries TRBV6-2 or TRBV6-3 and TRBJ1-1; D is uncertain. The CDR3 totals 15 residues. Looked up from germline, CDR1 is MNHEY and CDR2 is SVGEGT. Trimming left V 6 bases short and J 0 bases short, with 14 bases between. The CDR3 region is CASSPIREMNTEAFF. As DNA, the CDR3 is TGTGCCAGCAGCCCGATCCGGGAAATGAACACTGAAGCTTTCTTT.